The text below deals with one T cell receptor (beta chain). This record belongs to a study of blood T cell repertoires in COVID-19. Study context: PBMCs, B-cell-depleted T cells, or T cells provided the cDNA or gDNA that made up the material.

V shed 6 bases and J shed 0 bases, with 11 bases lying between them. This CDR3 contains 15 residues. Germline loops: CDR1 KGHSH, CDR2 LQKENI. Authors' processing steps: Quantification of nucleated cells was approximated via reference gene primer amplification. The assay was immunoSEQ multiplex PCR, and TCRdb's table has in-frame clones only and misses some. Clonal size and the V and J genes are those of that table, whereas D and trimming came from the DNA. The table lists some 400,000 clones, more than 75% of them singletons, with under 3% in the top ten. Sequencing was carried out using peripheral blood. The sequence was collected from a human donor in a cohort sampled during active COVID-19. The chain recombines TRBV18 with TRBJ2-2, with TRBD1 as a possible D gene (6 bases). The CDR3 DNA reads TGTGCCAGCTCCCTCAGACAGGCGAACACCGGGGAGCTGTTTTTT. Amino acid sequence: CASSLRQANTGELFF.